The 15 T cell receptor beta chains presented below share a single source sample, sequenced in a study of OX40 agonist ivuxolimab in advanced cancers. This table comes from immunoSEQ multiplex PCR, and its TCRdb copy is limited to in-frame clones, with some not included. The sample has around 65,000 clones, approximately 85% seen once. The source was CD4+ or CD8+ T cells sorted from blood, collected in a trial of the OX40 agonist ivuxolimab. These receptors originate from an adult with an advanced solid tumor such as melanoma, head and neck, liver or kidney cancer.

This sequence joins TRBV9 and TRBJ2-4; 7 bases align to TRBD1. Germline V CDR1 and CDR2: SGDLS, YYNGEE. Trimming at V came to 0 bases and at J to 0 bases, leaving 6 bases not matched to a gene. The CDR3 totals 17 residues. The CDR3 protein is CASSVAPGQIAKNIQYF. CDR3 sequence (DNA): TGTGCCAGCAGCGTAGCTCCGGGACAGATAGCCAAAAACATTCAGTACTTC.

The chain combines TRBV28 with TRBJ2-5; D unclear. This CDR3 region has 15 residues. Trimming pared 1 base from V and 8 bases from J, leaving 17 bases between. The germline CDR1 and CDR2 sequences are MDHEN and SYDVKM. The CDR3 DNA is TGTGCCAGCAGTTTATTGGTTCCAGGCAGGCTAACCCAGTACTTC. Its translation: CASSLLVPGRLTQYF.

The rearrangement links TRBV10-1 to TRBJ2-2; D is undetermined. CDR3 length: 15 amino acids. Germline CDR1 reads WNHNN; CDR2 reads SYGVQD (reference sequence). The germline V and J ends were trimmed by 2 bases and 5 bases, with 12 bases remaining between them. CDR3 in DNA: TGCGCCAGCAGTGAGACACAGACCAGGACCGGGGAGCTGTTTTTT. Its protein product is CASSETQTRTGELFF.

The gene calls are TRBV28 and TRBJ1-1; TRBD1 agrees at 7 bases. Germline V CDR1 and CDR2: MDHEN, SYDVKM. CDR3 length: 14 residues. V lost 5 bases to trimming and J lost 5 bases; unmatched junction nucleotides: 8. CDR3 in amino acids: CASSRSQGGTEAFF. In DNA, the CDR3 is TGTGCCAGCAGTCGCTCTCAGGGGGGGACTGAAGCTTTCTTT.

The count of this clone is one. The chain recombines TRBV11-2 with TRBJ2-3; the match to TRBD2 covers 11 bases. The CDR3 runs to 17 residues. Germline V gives CDR1 SGHAT, CDR2 FQNNGV. V lost 5 bases and J lost 3; bases outside the gene matches: 10. CDR3 nucleotide sequence: TGTGCCAGCAGCCGGATGGCTAGCGGGAGGTTGACAGATACGCAGTATTTT. Translated: CASSRMASGRLTDTQYF. The full variable domain, rest sourced from reference TRBV11-2 and TRBJ2-3, is EAGVAQSPRYKIIEKRQSVAFWCNPISGHATLYWYQQILGQGPKLLIQFQNNGVVDDSQLPKDRFSAERLKGVDSTLKIQPAKLEDSAVYLCASSRMASGRLTDTQYFGPGTRLTVL.

The chain joins TRBV15 to TRBJ2-7, with TRBD2 identical over 9 bases. The CDR3 extends over 16 amino acids. After removal of 5 bases from V and 3 bases from J, the junction contained 11 bases not matched to a gene. CDR1 and CDR2 (germline): LNHNV, YYDKDF (reference sequence). CDR3 in amino acids: CATSVDIGTSLYEQYF. The CDR3 DNA sequence: TGTGCCACCAGCGTAGATATAGGGACTAGCCTCTACGAGCAGTACTTC.

CDR3 loop: CASSPLRDGYTF. Here the CDR3 DNA reads TGCGCCAGCAGCCCACTCCGGGATGGCTACACCTTC. J is TRBJ1-2 and V is TRBV5-1; no firm D call. Germline V gives CDR1 SGHRS, CDR2 YFSETQ. With 4 bases removed from V and 6 bases from J, the gap between germline ends came to 10 bases. This CDR3 is 12 amino acids long.

This chain joins TRBV6-1 and TRBJ2-1; the match to TRBD2 covers 8 bases. V was pared by 4 bases and J by 1 base, with 12 bases of the junction left unmatched. The germline V gene has CDR1 MNHNS and CDR2 SASEGT. The CDR3 has 18 amino acids. CDR3 in amino acids: CASSVNLAGSRSYNEQFF. In DNA form, the CDR3 reads TGTGCCAGCAGTGTAAACCTAGCGGGCTCTAGATCCTACAATGAGCAGTTCTTC.

This clone showed up just a few times. The chain carries TRBV19 and TRBJ1-4; 9 bases line up with TRBD1. Losses at the gene ends were 4 bases for V and 7 bases for J; bases not matched to a gene: 4. This CDR3 has 14 amino acids. Germline V gene data show CDR1 as LNHDA and CDR2 as SQIVND (reference sequence). CDR3 in amino acids: CASSTPGQGEKLFF. CDR3 bases: TGTGCCAGTAGTACTCCGGGACAGGGTGAAAAACTGTTTTTT.

This clone was observed a handful of times. The rearrangement links TRBV6-5 to TRBJ1-6, with TRBD1 as a possible D gene (5 bases). The CDR3 is 14 amino acids. Trimming removed 4 bases from V and 6 bases from J, with 10 bases in between. Germline V gene sequence: CDR1 MNHEY, CDR2 SVGAGI. CDR3 sequence (DNA): TGTGCCAGCAGTTTCCCGGGGCTTAATTCACCCCTCCACTTT. Translated, it gives CASSFPGLNSPLHF.

This chain joins TRBV18 and TRBJ2-3; 10 bases agree with TRBD2. The CDR3 extends over 16 amino acids. Germline V gene data show CDR1 as KGHSH and CDR2 as LQKENI. Trimming took 2 bases from V and 6 from J; bases not matched to a gene: 8. The chain's CDR3 is CASSPTQAGGADTQYF. In nucleotides, the CDR3 is TGTGCCAGCTCACCAACCCAAGCGGGAGGGGCTGATACGCAGTATTTT.

This clone was recorded only once. The genes are TRBV27 and TRBJ2-1, with TRBD2 identical over 7 bases. V was pared by 7 bases and J by 0 bases, with 9 bases of the junction left unmatched. CDR1 and CDR2 (germline): MNHEY, SMNVEV (reference sequence). CDR3 length: 16 amino acids. The CDR3 loop is CASNDPSGNSYNEQFF. The CDR3 DNA sequence: TGTGCCAGCAACGATCCCAGCGGGAACTCCTACAATGAGCAGTTCTTC.

This clone was seen only a few times. This rearrangement joins TRBV11-2 to TRBJ2-7; D is undetermined. Germline V gene lookup returns CDR1 SGHAT and CDR2 FQNNGV. The CDR3 spans 15 residues. V was shortened by 5 bases and J by 4 bases, with 18 bases between the two germline ends. This chain's CDR3 is CASSPLVTAKYEQYF. The CDR3 region has the DNA TGTGCCAGCAGCCCCCTGGTTACAGCTAAATACGAGCAGTACTTC. Full variable domain (outside the CDR3, taken from reference TRBV11-2 and TRBJ2-7): EAGVAQSPRYKIIEKRQSVAFWCNPISGHATLYWYQQILGQGPKLLIQFQNNGVVDDSQLPKDRFSAERLKGVDSTLKIQPAKLEDSAVYLCASSPLVTAKYEQYFGPGTRLTVT.

The chain joins TRBV4-1 to TRBJ1-3, with unresolved D. Trimming stripped 3 bases from V and 0 bases from J, with 15 bases between. The CDR3 covers 17 residues. CDR1 and CDR2 (germline): MGHRA, YSYEKL. The CDR3 DNA is TGCGCCAGCAGCCATCCCCGGACGGAGAGCTCTGGAAACACCATATATTTT. Encoded protein: CASSHPRTESSGNTIYF.

This rearrangement joins TRBV6-6 to TRBJ2-1; D call uncertain. Germline lookup yields CDR1 MNHNY and CDR2 SVGAGI (reference sequence). The CDR3 covers 14 residues. Between the trimmed V and J ends, which lost 0 bases and 4 bases, there was a span of 7 bases. The CDR3 is CASSYSRVYNEQFF. The CDR3 nucleotides are TGTGCCAGCAGTTACTCCCGGGTATACAATGAGCAGTTCTTC.